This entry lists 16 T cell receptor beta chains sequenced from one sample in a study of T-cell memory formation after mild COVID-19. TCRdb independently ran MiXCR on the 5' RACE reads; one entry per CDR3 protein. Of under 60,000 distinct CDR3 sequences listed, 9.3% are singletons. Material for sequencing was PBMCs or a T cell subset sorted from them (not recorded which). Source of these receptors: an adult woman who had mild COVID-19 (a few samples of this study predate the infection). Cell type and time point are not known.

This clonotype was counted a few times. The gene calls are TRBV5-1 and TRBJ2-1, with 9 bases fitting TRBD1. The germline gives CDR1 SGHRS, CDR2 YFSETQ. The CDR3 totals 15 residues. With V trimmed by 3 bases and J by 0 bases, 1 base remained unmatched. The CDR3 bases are TGCGCCAGCAGCTCGGACAGGGGCTCCTACAATGAGCAGTTCTTC. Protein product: CASSSDRGSYNEQFF.

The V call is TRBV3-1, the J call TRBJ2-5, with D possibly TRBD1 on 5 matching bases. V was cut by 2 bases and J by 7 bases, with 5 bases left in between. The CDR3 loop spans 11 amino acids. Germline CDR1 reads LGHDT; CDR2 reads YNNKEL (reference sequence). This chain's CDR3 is CASSQQGTQYF. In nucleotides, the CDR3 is TGTGCCAGCAGCCAACAGGGGACCCAGTACTTC.

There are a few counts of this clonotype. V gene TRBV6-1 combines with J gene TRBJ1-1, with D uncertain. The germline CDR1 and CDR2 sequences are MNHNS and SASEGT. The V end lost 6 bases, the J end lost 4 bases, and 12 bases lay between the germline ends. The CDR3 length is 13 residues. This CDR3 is CASRTIVGTEAFF. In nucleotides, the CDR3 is TGTGCCAGCAGGACTATTGTTGGCACTGAAGCTTTCTTT.

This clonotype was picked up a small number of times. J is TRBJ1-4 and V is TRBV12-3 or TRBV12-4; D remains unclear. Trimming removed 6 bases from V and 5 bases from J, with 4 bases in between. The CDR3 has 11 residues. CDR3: CASSVNEKLFF. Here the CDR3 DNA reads TGTGCCAGCAGCGTCAATGAAAAACTGTTTTTT.

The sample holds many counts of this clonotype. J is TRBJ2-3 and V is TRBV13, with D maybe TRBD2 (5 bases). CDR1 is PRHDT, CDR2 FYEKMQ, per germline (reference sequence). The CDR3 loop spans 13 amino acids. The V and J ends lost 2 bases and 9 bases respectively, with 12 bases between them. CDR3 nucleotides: TGTGCCAGCAGCTTAAGGTCGACTAAGACGCAGTATTTT. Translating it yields CASSLRSTKTQYF.

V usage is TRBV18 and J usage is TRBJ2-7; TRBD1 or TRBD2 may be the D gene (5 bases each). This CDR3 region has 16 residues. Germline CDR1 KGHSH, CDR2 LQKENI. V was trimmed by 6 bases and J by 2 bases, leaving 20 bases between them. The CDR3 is CASSQGAGQETYEQYF. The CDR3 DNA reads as TGTGCCAGCTCCCAGGGAGCCGGGCAGGAGACCTACGAGCAGTACTTC.

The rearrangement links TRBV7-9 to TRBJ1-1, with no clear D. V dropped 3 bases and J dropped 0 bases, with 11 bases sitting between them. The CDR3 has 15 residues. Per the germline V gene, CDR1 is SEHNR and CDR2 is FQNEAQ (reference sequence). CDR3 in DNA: TGTGCCAGCAGCTTTACACCGGGGATGAACACTGAAGCTTTCTTT. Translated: CASSFTPGMNTEAFF.

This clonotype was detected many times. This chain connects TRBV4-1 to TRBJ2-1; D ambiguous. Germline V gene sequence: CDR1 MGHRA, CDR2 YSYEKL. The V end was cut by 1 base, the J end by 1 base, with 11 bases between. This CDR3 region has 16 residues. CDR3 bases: TGCGCCAGCAGCCAAGTGGATATCCTGTCCTACAATGAGCAGTTCTTC. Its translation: CASSQVDILSYNEQFF.

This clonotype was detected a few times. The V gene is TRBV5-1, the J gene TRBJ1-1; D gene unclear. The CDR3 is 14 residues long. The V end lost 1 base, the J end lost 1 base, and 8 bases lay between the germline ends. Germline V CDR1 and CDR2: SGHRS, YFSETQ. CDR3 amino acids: CASSLPRANTEAFF. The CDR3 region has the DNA TGCGCCAGCAGCTTGCCGCGTGCGAACACTGAAGCTTTCTTT.

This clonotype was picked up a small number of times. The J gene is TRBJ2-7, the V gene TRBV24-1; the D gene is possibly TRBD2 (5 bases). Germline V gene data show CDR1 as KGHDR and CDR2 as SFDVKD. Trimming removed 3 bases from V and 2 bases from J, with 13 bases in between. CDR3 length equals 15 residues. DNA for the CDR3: TGTGCCACCAGTGATCCCCGGACTCGAACCTACGAGCAGTACTTC. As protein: CATSDPRTRTYEQYF.

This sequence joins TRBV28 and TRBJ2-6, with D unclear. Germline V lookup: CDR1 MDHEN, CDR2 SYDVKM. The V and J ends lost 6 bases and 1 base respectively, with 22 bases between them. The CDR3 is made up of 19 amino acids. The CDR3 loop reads CASSPPGPTISSGANVLTF. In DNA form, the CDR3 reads TGTGCCAGCAGCCCGCCGGGCCCAACTATCTCATCTGGGGCCAACGTCCTGACTTTC.

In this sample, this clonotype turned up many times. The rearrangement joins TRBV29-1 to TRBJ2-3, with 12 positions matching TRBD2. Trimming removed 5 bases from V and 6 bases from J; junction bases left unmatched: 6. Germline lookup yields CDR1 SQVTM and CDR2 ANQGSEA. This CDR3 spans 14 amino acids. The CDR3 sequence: CSVTLAGGRDTQYF. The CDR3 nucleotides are TGCAGCGTTACACTAGCGGGAGGACGGGATACGCAGTATTTT.

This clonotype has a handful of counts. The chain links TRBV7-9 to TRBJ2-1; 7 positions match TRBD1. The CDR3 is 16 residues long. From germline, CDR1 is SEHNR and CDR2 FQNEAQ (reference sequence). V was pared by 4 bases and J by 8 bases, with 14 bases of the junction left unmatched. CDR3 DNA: TGTGCCAGCAGCTCTCAGACAGGGAGCGCTATGTATGAGCAGTTCTTC. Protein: CASSSQTGSAMYEQFF. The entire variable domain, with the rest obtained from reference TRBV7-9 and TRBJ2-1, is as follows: DTGVSQNPRHKITKRGQNVTFRCDPISEHNRLYWYRQTLGQGPEFLTYFQNEAQLEKSRLLSDRFSAERPKGSFSTLEIQRTEQGDSAMYLCASSSQTGSAMYEQFFGPGTRLTVL.

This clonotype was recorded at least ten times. The CDR3 DNA sequence: TGCAGTGCGCACTCTAGCGGCCAGAACACCGGGGAGCTGTTTTTT. Protein: CSAHSSGQNTGELFF. The chain joins TRBV20-1 to TRBJ2-2; 7 positions match TRBD2. The CDR3 covers 15 residues. V gave up 6 bases and J gave up 1 base; unmatched junction bases: 8. Per germline, CDR1 DFQATT and CDR2 SNEGSKA (reference sequence).

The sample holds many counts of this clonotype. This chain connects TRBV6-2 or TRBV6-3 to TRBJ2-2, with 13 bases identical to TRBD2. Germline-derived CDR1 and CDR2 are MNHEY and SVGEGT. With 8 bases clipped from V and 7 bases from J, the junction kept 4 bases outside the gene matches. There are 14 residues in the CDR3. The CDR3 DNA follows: TGTGCCAGCCGGACTAGCGGGAGAGGCGGGGAGCTGTTTTTT. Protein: CASRTSGRGGELFF.

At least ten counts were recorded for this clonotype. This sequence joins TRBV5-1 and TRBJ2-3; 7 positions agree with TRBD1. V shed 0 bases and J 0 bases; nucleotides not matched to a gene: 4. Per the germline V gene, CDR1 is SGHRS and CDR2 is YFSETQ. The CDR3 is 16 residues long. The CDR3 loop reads CASSLGTGSSTDTQYF. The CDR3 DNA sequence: TGCGCCAGCAGCTTGGGGACAGGATCTAGCACAGATACGCAGTATTTT.